This T cell receptor (beta chain) was found in a study of cytomegalovirus exposure and HLA in healthy donors. Study-wide points: TCR sequences were mostly rare, though some public TCRs occurred in many donors.

The PCR ran on 60 Vbeta and 13 Jbeta primers. The repertoire was sequenced with immunoSEQ multiplex PCR; TCRdb's copy has only in-frame clones and lacks some. The sample includes approximately 120,000 clones, 65% to 80% of them seen just once. V lost 9 bases and J lost 1; bases outside the gene matches: 2. This CDR3 region has 13 residues. In germline, CDR1 is MNHEY, CDR2 SMNVEV (reference sequence). On this clone: The antigen remains undetermined.

The sample taken for sequencing was PBMCs. This chain links TRBV27 with TRBJ2-3, with 9 bases fitting TRBD2. This receptor was identified in a female donor in good health and CMV-seronegative. The CDR3 region has the DNA TGTGCCAGTAAGCGGGGGGGCACAGATACGCAGTATTTT. Translation: CASKRGGTDTQYF.